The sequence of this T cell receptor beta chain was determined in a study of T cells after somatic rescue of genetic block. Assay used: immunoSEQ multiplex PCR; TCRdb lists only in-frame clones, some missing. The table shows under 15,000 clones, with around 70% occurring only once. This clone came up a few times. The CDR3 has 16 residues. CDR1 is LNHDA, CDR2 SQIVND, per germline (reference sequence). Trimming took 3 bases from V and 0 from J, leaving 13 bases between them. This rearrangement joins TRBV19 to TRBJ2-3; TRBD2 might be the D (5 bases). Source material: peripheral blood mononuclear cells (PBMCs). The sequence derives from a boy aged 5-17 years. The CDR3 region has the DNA TGTGCCAGTAGTATTTGGGGAGTTTTTAGCACAGATACGCAGTATTTT. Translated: CASSIWGVFSTDTQYF.